This T cell receptor beta chain was captured by sequencing in a study of graft-versus-host responses after intestinal transplantation. On this clone: What it binds is unknown.

The CDR3 extends over 16 amino acids. Trimming took 5 bases from V and 12 from J; bases not matched to a gene: 19. CDR1 and CDR2 (germline): MDHEN, SYDVKM. Profiling relied on immunoSEQ multiplex PCR, and the TCRdb table lists in-frame clones only, not all of them. The sample has about 78,000 clones, about nine tenths seen once; the top ten hold approximately 8%. This chain uses TRBV28 with TRBJ2-1; 7 bases are a match to TRBD1. Sequencing was performed on unstimulated CD8+ T cells sorted from spleen or lymph node cells, taken before transplant. The receptor was isolated from a human donor who was the organ donor for an intestinal transplant. The chain's CDR3 is CASSPEQGLGYEGQFF. CDR3 in DNA: TGTGCCAGCAGTCCGGAACAGGGGCTCGGGTACGAAGGGCAGTTCTTC.